This entry describes one T cell receptor (beta chain). The antigen is undetermined. Germline CDR1 SGHRS, CDR2 YFSETQ. This CDR3 comprises 15 residues. The sample comes from a study of blood T cells in healthy people across ages. Overall study results and limits: More naive CD4+ cells and higher diversity marked long-lived donors relative to aged donors. In older individuals, TCR beta diversity per million T cells was lower, falling roughly linearly with age.

Isolated PBMCs totaled at least 7 million in each sample. For the second PCR, which ran for about 7 to 12 cycles, a sample-barcoded 5' primer and a J-beta primer mix were used. Researchers report that each sample yielded at least 3 million CDR3-containing paired-end reads. TCRdb called the 5' RACE reads again in MiXCR, with one record for every CDR3 protein. The sample has about 1.1 million distinct CDR3 sequences, around two fifths seen once; the top ten hold around 14%. Sequencing was carried out using blood. The TCR sequence derives from a man aged 18 to 30 in good health. The V call is TRBV5-1, the J call TRBJ2-7; D gene ambiguous. The J call may be in error: the DNA end matches TRBJ2-5 better. CDR3 coding DNA: TGCGCCAGCAGGCTTCCCGGGTCCCCCAAGGAGACCCAGTACTTC. Residues: CASRLPGSPKETQYF.